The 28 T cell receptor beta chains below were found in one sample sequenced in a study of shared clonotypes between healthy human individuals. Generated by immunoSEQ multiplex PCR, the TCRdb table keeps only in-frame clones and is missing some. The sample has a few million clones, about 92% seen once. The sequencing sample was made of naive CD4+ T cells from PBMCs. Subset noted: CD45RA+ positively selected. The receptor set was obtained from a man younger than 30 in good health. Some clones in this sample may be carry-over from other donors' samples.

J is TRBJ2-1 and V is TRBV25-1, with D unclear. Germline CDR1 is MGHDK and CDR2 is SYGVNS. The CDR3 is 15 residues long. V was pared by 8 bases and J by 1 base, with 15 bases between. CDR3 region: CASRPGQWSYNEQFF. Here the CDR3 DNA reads TGTGCCAGCCGGCCGGGCCAGTGGTCCTACAATGAGCAGTTCTTC.

The CDR3 is CASSLGARGPETHNQPQHF. CDR3 coding DNA: TGTGCCAGCAGTCTGGGGGCCAGGGGCCCCGAAACACACAATCAGCCCCAGCATTTT. V usage is TRBV28 and J usage is TRBJ1-5; D is possibly TRBD1 (6 bases). The length of the CDR3 is 19 residues. The germline V gene encodes CDR1 MDHEN and CDR2 SYDVKM. Trimming shortened V by 5 bases and J by 3 bases, and 26 bases separated the two germline ends. The whole variable domain, remainder taken from reference TRBV28 and TRBJ1-5, is DVKVTQSSRYLVKRTGEKVFLECVQDMDHENMFWYRQDPGLGLRLIYFSYDVKMKEKGDIPEGYSVSREKKERFSLILESASTNQTSMYLCASSLGARGPETHNQPQHFGDGTRLSIL.

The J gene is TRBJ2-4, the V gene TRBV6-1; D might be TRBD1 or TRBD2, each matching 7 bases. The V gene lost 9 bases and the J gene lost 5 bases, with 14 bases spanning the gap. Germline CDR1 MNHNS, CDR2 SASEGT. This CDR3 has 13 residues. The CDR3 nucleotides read TGTGCCAGTGCGGCAGGGGGGGAAAACATTCAGTACTTC. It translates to CASAAGGENIQYF.

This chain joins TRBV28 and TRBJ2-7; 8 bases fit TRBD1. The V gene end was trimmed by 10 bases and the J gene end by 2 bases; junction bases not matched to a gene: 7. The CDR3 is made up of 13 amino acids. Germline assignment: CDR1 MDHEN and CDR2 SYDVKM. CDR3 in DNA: TGTGCCACCACGGACAGGGTGACCTACGAGCAGTACTTC. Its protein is CATTDRVTYEQYF.

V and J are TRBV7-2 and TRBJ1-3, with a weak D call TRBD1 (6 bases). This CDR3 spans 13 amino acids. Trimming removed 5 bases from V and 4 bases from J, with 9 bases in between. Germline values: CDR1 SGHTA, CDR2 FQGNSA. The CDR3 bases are TGTGCCAGCAGCCCCGGGACAGGAAACACCATATATTTT. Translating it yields CASSPGTGNTIYF.

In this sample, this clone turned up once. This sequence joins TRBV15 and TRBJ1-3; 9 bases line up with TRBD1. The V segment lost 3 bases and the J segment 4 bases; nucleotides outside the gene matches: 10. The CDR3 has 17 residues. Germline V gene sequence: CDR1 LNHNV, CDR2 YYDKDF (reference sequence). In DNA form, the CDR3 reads TGTGCCACCAGCAGGGGGTCCGACAGGGGGGCCGGAAACACCATATATTTT. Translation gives CATSRGSDRGAGNTIYF.

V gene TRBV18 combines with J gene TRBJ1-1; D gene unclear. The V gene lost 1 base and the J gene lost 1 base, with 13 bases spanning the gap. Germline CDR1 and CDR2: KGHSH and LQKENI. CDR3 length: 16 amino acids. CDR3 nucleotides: TGTGCCAGCTCACCACTGAAAGACGGACCGAACACTGAAGCTTTCTTT. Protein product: CASSPLKDGPNTEAFF. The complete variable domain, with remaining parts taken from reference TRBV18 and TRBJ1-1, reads NAGVMQNPRHLVRRRGQEARLRCSPMKGHSHVYWYRQLPEEGLKFMVYLQKENIIDESGMPKERFSAEFPKEGPSILRIQQVVRGDSAAYFCASSPLKDGPNTEAFFGQGTRLTVV.

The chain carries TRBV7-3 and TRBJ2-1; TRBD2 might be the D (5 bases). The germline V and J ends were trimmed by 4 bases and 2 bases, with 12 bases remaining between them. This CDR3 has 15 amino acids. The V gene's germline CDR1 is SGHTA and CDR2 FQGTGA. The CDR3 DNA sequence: TGTGCCAGCAGCTCCTATCGGGGTCCCTACAATGAGCAGTTCTTC. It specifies CASSSYRGPYNEQFF.

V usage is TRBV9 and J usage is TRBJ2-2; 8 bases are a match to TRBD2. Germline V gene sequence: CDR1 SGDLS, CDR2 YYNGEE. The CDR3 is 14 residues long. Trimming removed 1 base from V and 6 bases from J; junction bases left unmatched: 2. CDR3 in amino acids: CASSVPSGSGELFF. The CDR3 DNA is TGTGCCAGCAGCGTACCTAGCGGGTCCGGGGAGCTGTTTTTT.

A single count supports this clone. The CDR3 loop reads CASSIGPSGAGELFF. CDR3 nucleotides: TGTGCCAGCAGCATAGGGCCCTCAGGGGCCGGGGAGCTGTTTTTT. The V gene is TRBV7-9, the J gene TRBJ2-2; tentative D call: TRBD1 (6 bases). CDR3 length: 15 amino acids. CDR1 is SEHNR, CDR2 FQNEAQ, per germline (reference sequence). The V end lost 5 bases, the J end lost 6 bases, and 16 bases lay between the germline ends.

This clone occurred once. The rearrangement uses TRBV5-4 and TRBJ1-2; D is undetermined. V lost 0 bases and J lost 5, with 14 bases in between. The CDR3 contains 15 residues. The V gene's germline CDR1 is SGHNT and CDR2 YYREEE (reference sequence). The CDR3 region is CASSLGQLTLYGYTF. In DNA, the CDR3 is TGTGCCAGCAGCTTGGGGCAGTTGACCCTATATGGCTACACCTTC.

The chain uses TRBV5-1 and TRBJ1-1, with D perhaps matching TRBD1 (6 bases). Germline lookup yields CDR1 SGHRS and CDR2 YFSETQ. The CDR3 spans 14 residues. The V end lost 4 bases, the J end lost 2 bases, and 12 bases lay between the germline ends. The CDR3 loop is CASSRPDSNTEAFF. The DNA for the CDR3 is TGCGCCAGCAGCCGTCCGGACAGCAACACTGAAGCTTTCTTT.

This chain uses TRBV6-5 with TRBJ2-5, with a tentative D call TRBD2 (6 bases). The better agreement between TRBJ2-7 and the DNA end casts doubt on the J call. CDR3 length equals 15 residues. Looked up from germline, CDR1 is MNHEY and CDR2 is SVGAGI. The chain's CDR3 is CASARPSASSYEQYF. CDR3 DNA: TGTGCCAGCGCGCGTCCTAGCGCCAGCTCCTACGAGCAGTACTTC.

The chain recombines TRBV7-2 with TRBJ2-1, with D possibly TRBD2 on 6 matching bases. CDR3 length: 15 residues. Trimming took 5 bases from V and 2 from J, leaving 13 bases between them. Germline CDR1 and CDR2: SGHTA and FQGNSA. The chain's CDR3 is CASSKPGATYNEQFF. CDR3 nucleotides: TGTGCCAGCAGCAAACCGGGAGCCACCTACAATGAGCAGTTCTTC.

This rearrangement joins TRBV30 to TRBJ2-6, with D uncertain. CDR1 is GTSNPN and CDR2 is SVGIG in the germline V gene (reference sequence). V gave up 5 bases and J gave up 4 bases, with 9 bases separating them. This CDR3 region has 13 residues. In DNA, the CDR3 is TGTGCCTGGGACATCCACGGGGCCAACGTCCTGACTTTC. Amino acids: CAWDIHGANVLTF.

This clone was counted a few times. CDR3 DNA: TGTGCCAGCAGCGTAGCGTCCGCGGGTTTTGAAGCTTTCTTT. Amino acid sequence: CASSVASAGFEAFF. The chain is built from TRBV9 and TRBJ1-1; the D is unclear. Trimming shortened V by 0 bases and J by 7 bases, and 13 bases separated the two germline ends. The CDR3 is 14 residues long. Germline values: CDR1 SGDLS, CDR2 YYNGEE.

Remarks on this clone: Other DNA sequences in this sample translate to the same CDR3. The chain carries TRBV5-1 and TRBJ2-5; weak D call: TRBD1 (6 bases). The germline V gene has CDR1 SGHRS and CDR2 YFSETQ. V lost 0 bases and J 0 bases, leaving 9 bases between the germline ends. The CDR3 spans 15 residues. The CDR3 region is CASSLGQGNQETQYF. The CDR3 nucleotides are TGCGCCAGCAGCTTGGGGCAGGGGAACCAAGAGACCCAGTACTTC.

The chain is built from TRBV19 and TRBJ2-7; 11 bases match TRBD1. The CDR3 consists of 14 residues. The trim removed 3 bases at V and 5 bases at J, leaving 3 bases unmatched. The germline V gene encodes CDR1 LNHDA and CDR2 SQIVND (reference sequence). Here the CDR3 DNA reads TGTGCCAGTAGTATGAGGACAGGGGGCCACGAGCAGTACTTC. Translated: CASSMRTGGHEQYF.

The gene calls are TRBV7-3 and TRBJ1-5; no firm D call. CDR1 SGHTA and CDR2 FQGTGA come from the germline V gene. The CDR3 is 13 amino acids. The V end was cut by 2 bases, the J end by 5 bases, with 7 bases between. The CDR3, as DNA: TGTGCCAGCAGCTTAGGCGCGGATCAGCCCCAGCATTTT. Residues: CASSLGADQPQHF.

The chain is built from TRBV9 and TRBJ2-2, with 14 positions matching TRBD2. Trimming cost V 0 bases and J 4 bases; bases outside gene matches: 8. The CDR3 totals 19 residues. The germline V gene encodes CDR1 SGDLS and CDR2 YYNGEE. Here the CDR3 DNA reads TGTGCCAGCAGCGTAGCCGGGACTAGCGGGAGTATGAGCACCGGGGAGCTGTTTTTT. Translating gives CASSVAGTSGSMSTGELFF.

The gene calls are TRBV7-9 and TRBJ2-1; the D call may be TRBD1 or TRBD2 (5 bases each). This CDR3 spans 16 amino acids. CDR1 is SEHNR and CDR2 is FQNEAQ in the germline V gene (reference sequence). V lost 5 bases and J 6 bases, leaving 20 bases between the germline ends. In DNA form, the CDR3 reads TGTGCCAGCAGCCCAGAGCATTCGGGGCTGGGCAATGAGCAGTTCTTC. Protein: CASSPEHSGLGNEQFF.

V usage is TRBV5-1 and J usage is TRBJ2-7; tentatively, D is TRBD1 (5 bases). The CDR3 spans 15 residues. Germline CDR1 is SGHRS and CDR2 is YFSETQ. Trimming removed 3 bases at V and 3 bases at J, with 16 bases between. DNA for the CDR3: TGCGCCAGCAGCTATAGTGGGCAGGGATTCTACGAGCAGTACTTC. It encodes CASSYSGQGFYEQYF.

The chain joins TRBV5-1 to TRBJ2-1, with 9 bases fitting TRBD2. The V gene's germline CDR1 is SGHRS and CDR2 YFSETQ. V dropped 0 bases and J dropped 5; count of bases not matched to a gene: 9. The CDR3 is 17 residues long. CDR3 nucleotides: TGCGCCAGCAGCTTGGTCACTAGCGGGCTCGACCACAATGAGCAGTTCTTC. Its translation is CASSLVTSGLDHNEQFF.

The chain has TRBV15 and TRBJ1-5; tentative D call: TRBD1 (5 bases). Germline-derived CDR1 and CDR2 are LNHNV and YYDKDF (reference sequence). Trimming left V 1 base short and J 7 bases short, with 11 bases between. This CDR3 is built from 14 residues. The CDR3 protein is CATSRGDSVQPQHF. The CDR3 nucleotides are TGTGCCACCAGCAGAGGGGACTCTGTACAGCCCCAGCATTTT.

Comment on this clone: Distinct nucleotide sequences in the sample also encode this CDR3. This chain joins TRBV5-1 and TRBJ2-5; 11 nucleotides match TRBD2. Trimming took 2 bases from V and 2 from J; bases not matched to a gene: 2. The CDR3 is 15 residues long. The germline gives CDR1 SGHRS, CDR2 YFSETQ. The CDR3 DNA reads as TGCGCCAGCAGCTTACTAGCGGGAGAGCAAGAGACCCAGTACTTC. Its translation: CASSLLAGEQETQYF.

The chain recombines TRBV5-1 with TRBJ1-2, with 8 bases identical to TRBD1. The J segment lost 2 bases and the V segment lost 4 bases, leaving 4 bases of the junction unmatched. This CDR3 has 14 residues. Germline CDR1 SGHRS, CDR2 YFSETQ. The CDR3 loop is CASSEQGVNYGYTF. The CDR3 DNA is TGCGCCAGCAGCGAACAGGGGGTGAACTATGGCTACACCTTC.

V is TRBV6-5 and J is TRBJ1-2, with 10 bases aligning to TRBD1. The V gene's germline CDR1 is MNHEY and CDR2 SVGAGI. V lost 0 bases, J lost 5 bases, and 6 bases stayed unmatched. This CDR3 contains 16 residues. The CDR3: CASSYSRAGQGYGYTF. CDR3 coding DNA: TGTGCCAGCAGTTACTCGAGAGCGGGACAGGGGTATGGCTACACCTTC.

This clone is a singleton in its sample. CDR3: CASSRQGLGTEAFF. As DNA, the CDR3 is TGTGCCAGCAGCCGTCAGGGGTTGGGTACTGAAGCTTTCTTT. This rearrangement joins TRBV5-5 to TRBJ1-1; tentatively, D is TRBD1 (6 bases). CDR3 length: 14 residues. Germline V gene data show CDR1 as SGHKS and CDR2 as YYEKEE (reference sequence). Trimming pared 4 bases from V and 5 bases from J, leaving 15 bases between.